A single sample gave rise to the 27 T cell receptor beta chains below, sequenced in a study of regulatory T cells in long-lasting Graves disease. Arm-PCR of CDR3 regions with iRepertoire HTBI primers generated TCR beta libraries. Using its own MiXCR run on the multiplex PCR reads, TCRdb lists one record per CDR3 protein. Of 500,000 to 700,000 distinct CDR3 sequences listed, about 32% are singletons. Time point defined: persistent/refractory GD, antithyroid drugs over 5 years with positive TRAb. After RNA was extracted from PBMCs, the TCR library was made from it. The starting material was peripheral blood mononuclear cells (PBMCs), obtained when the disease was refractory, from a patient treated with antithyroid drugs. Source of these receptors: a female donor with Graves disease.

The V gene is TRBV5-1, the J gene TRBJ2-7; D is ambiguous. V dropped 2 bases and J dropped 1 base, with 10 bases sitting between them. The CDR3 runs to 14 residues. Germline lookup yields CDR1 SGHRS and CDR2 YFSETQ. The CDR3 loop is CASSLTTGSYEQYF. The CDR3 region has the DNA TGCGCCAGCAGCTTAACAACCGGGTCCTACGAGCAGTACTTC.

CDR3 DNA sequence: TGTGCCAGCAGCTTAATTGGACAGGGCTGGAATCAGCCCCAGCATTTT. Translated: CASSLIGQGWNQPQHF. This chain joins TRBV7-9 and TRBJ1-5; TRBD1 matches at 8 bases. V gave up 2 bases and J gave up 4 bases; unmatched junction bases: 7. The CDR3 has 16 amino acids. CDR1 and CDR2 from the germline V gene are SEHNR and FQNEAQ (reference sequence).

This clonotype has just a few counts. This chain connects TRBV15 to TRBJ1-1; 9 positions agree with TRBD1. Losses at the gene ends were 0 bases for V and 4 bases for J; bases not matched to a gene: 6. Per germline, CDR1 LNHNV and CDR2 YYDKDF (reference sequence). This CDR3 region has 16 residues. The CDR3 DNA is TGTGCCACCAGCAGAGAAGGGGGGACAGGGAGCACTGAAGCTTTCTTT. Its protein is CATSREGGTGSTEAFF.

This chain connects TRBV6-1 to TRBJ1-1; D is perhaps TRBD1 (5 bases). In germline, CDR1 is MNHNS, CDR2 SASEGT. Trimming removed 5 bases at V and 4 bases at J, with 14 bases between. The CDR3 has 14 residues. Here the CDR3 reads CASSPLRAFTEAFF. The CDR3 nucleotides read TGTGCCAGCAGTCCCCTCAGGGCATTCACTGAAGCTTTCTTT.

This clonotype was observed a few times. The rearrangement uses TRBV7-9 and TRBJ1-1; no reliable D call. The CDR3 has 15 residues. The V gene lost 4 bases and the J gene lost 1 base, with 13 bases spanning the gap. CDR1 SEHNR and CDR2 FQNEAQ come from the germline V gene (reference sequence). CDR3 sequence reads: CASSSSVGTNTEAFF. CDR3 nucleotides: TGTGCCAGCAGCTCCTCGGTGGGCACGAACACTGAAGCTTTCTTT.

The chain recombines TRBV5-4 with TRBJ2-6, with 7 bases identical to TRBD1. Germline lookup yields CDR1 SGHNT and CDR2 YYREEE (reference sequence). The junction had 5 bases not matched to a gene; V was cut back by 2 bases and J by 0 bases. This CDR3 has 17 amino acids. The CDR3 protein is CASSFGDSGSGANVLTF. CDR3 nucleotides: TGTGCCAGCAGCTTTGGGGACAGTGGCTCTGGGGCCAACGTCCTGACTTTC.

This clonotype was recorded many times. This chain joins TRBV28 and TRBJ1-2; no reliable D call. This CDR3 region has 12 residues. V was shortened by 2 bases and J by 6 bases, with 7 bases between the two germline ends. Germline V gene lookup returns CDR1 MDHEN and CDR2 SYDVKM. The CDR3: CASSLIGDGYTF. CDR3 nucleotide sequence: TGTGCCAGCAGTTTAATCGGGGATGGCTACACCTTC.

Comments on this clonotype: Mismatch with germline at one junction end may stem from a read error. The rearrangement links TRBV20-1 to TRBJ2-7, with 11 bases that match TRBD2. The CDR3 is made up of 13 amino acids. The germline gives CDR1 DFQATT, CDR2 SNEGSKA (reference sequence). CDR3 sequence reads: CSAIPSGRYGQYF. The CDR3 DNA reads as TGCAGTGCTATCCCTAGCGGGAGGTACGGGCAGTACTTC.

The chain combines TRBV4-2 with TRBJ2-1; TRBD2 agrees at 8 bases. The CDR3 spans 16 residues. Germline loops: CDR1 LGHNA, CDR2 YNFKEQ. V shed 0 bases, J shed 3 bases, and the junction held 4 bases outside the gene matches. For the CDR3, the DNA is TGTGCCAGCAGCCAAGAGACAACTAGCGGCTACAATGAGCAGTTCTTC. Protein sequence: CASSQETTSGYNEQFF.

This clonotype has only a few counts. The chain recombines TRBV12-3 or TRBV12-4 with TRBJ2-6; TRBD1 might be the D (5 bases). Trimming stripped 6 bases from V and 2 bases from J, with 8 bases between. This CDR3 is 14 amino acids long. The CDR3 nucleotides read TGTGCCAGCAGAGGGGTAACTGGGGCCAACGTCCTGACTTTC. Its protein is CASRGVTGANVLTF.

A note on this clonotype: An end of the junction does not agree with germline; a read error may underlie this. The rearrangement uses TRBV6-2 or TRBV6-3 and TRBJ1-2; D gene ambiguous. Per germline, CDR1 MNHEY and CDR2 SVGEGT. CDR3 size: 15 residues. The CDR3: CASSSSHARLYSYTF. Here the CDR3 DNA reads TGTGCCAGCAGCTCTTCACACGCCAGACTCTATAGCTACACCTTC.

Comment on this clonotype: A much larger clone lies one base from this, so it may be a read error. CDR3 region: CASRGLAGDRSETQYF. CDR3 coding DNA: TGTGCCAGCAGAGGACTAGCGGGAGATAGGAGTGAGACCCAGTACTTC. The chain is built from TRBV27 and TRBJ2-5; the match to TRBD2 covers 13 bases. The V and J ends lost 6 bases and 5 bases, in that order; junction bases with no gene match: 9. Germline CDR1 is MNHEY and CDR2 is SMNVEV (reference sequence). CDR3 length equals 16 residues.

A few counts support this clonotype. V gene TRBV25-1 combines with J gene TRBJ2-5; TRBD1 might be the D (5 bases). V gave up 1 base and J gave up 3 bases, with 18 bases separating them. The length of the CDR3 is 17 residues. In germline, CDR1 is MGHDK, CDR2 SYGVNS. The CDR3 DNA is TGTGCCAGCAGTGAATGGCAGGGATTGGTCATAAAAGAGACCCAGTACTTC. Translation gives CASSEWQGLVIKETQYF.

This clonotype was observed many times. V usage is TRBV12-3 or TRBV12-4 and J usage is TRBJ1-4, with D unclear. CDR3 size: 16 residues. V was pared by 2 bases and J by 4 bases, with 14 bases between. This CDR3 reads CASSLQSPSVNEKLFF. CDR3 sequence (DNA): TGTGCCAGCAGTTTACAGAGCCCGAGCGTTAATGAAAAACTGTTTTTT.

The chain carries TRBV20-1 and TRBJ1-2; the D is unclear. The V end lost 1 base, the J end lost 0 bases, and 6 bases lay between the germline ends. CDR1 is DFQATT and CDR2 is SNEGSKA in the germline V gene (reference sequence). The CDR3 totals 13 residues. CDR3 bases: TGCAGTGCTAGAGGGGTCCCTAACTATGGCTACACCTTC. Translated: CSARGVPNYGYTF.

V and J are TRBV7-9 and TRBJ2-5; D is ambiguous. CDR3 size: 16 residues. V lost 2 bases to trimming and J lost 0 bases, with 13 bases between them. CDR1 is SEHNR, CDR2 FQNEAQ, per germline (reference sequence). CDR3 nucleotides: TGTGCCAGCAGCTTATTATGGCGGTCGTACCAAGAGACCCAGTACTTC. It codes for CASSLLWRSYQETQYF.

This clonotype occurred a few times. The chain uses TRBV28 and TRBJ1-4; D is undetermined. This CDR3 region has 14 residues. Per the germline V gene, CDR1 is MDHEN and CDR2 is SYDVKM. With 3 bases removed from V and 6 bases from J, the gap between germline ends came to 11 bases. The CDR3 sequence is CASSFEGWDEKLFF. The CDR3 bases are TGTGCCAGCAGTTTTGAGGGCTGGGATGAAAAACTGTTTTTT. The full variable domain, with the rest looked up from reference TRBV28 and TRBJ1-4, is DVKVTQSSRYLVKRTGEKVFLECVQDMDHENMFWYRQDPGLGLRLIYFSYDVKMKEKGDIPEGYSVSREKKERFSLILESASTNQTSMYLCASSFEGWDEKLFFGSGTQLSVL.

The chain couples TRBV15 to TRBJ2-7, with TRBD1 matching over 11 bases. Germline CDR1 LNHNV, CDR2 YYDKDF (reference sequence). The length of the CDR3 is 14 residues. The V segment lost 5 bases and the J segment 6 bases; nucleotides outside the gene matches: 6. CDR3 nucleotides: TGTGCCACCAGCTCCGGGACAGGGGGGTCCGAGCAGTACTTC. It yields the protein CATSSGTGGSEQYF.

The chain is built from TRBV29-1 and TRBJ1-6; no clear D. The CDR3 is 15 amino acids. V gave up 4 bases and J gave up 9 bases, with 19 bases separating them. Germline lookup yields CDR1 SQVTM and CDR2 ANQGSEA. The CDR3 sequence is CSVASVDGPGSPLHF. In DNA form, the CDR3 reads TGCAGCGTTGCCAGCGTGGACGGGCCGGGTTCACCCCTCCACTTT.

Details on this clonotype: This clone may be a read error of a much larger clone one base away. This rearrangement joins TRBV28 to TRBJ2-7, with 8 positions matching TRBD2. Germline values: CDR1 MDHEN, CDR2 SYDVKM. The V and J ends lost 9 bases and 5 bases, in that order; junction bases with no gene match: 12. This CDR3 spans 14 amino acids. The CDR3 reads CASSPQAGVHEQYF. The CDR3 DNA sequence: TGTGCCAGTTCCCCTCAAGCGGGAGTCCACGAGCAGTACTTC.

This clonotype was recorded many times. The chain employs TRBV10-3 and TRBJ1-5; D gene unclear. This CDR3 region has 13 residues. CDR1 and CDR2 (germline): ENHRY, SYGVKD. V lost 2 bases to trimming and J lost 4 bases, with 6 bases between them. The CDR3: CAISERNNQPQHF. The CDR3 DNA sequence: TGTGCCATCAGTGAGCGTAATAATCAGCCCCAGCATTTT.

Remarks on this clonotype: A much larger clone is a single base away; this may be a read error. This chain uses TRBV3-1 with TRBJ1-3, with 7 bases aligning to TRBD1. The CDR3 extends over 14 amino acids. V lost 5 bases, J lost 2 bases, and 3 bases stayed unmatched. Germline CDR1 and CDR2: LGHDT and YNNKEL (reference sequence). CDR3 region: CASSEQGTGNTIYF. The CDR3 coding sequence is TGTGCCAGCAGCGAACAGGGGACTGGAAACACCATATATTTT. The whole variable domain, filled in from reference TRBV3-1 and TRBJ1-3, reads DTAVSQTPKYLVTQMGNDKSIKCEQNLGHDTMYWYKQDSKKFLKIMFSYNNKELIINETVPNRFSPKSPDKAHLNLHINSLELGDSAVYFCASSEQGTGNTIYFGEGSWLTVV.

The chain has TRBV5-1 and TRBJ1-1; possibly TRBD1 for D (6 bases). V lost 4 bases and J 8 bases, leaving 21 bases between the germline ends. The V gene's germline CDR1 is SGHRS and CDR2 YFSETQ. This CDR3 spans 15 amino acids. CDR3 coding DNA: TGCGCCAGCAGCCCAGCGGAGGGGGTGGGGGGCGAAGCTTTCTTT. This sequence encodes CASSPAEGVGGEAFF.

This clonotype was counted only a few times. This chain uses TRBV3-1 with TRBJ2-5, with D perhaps matching TRBD2 (5 bases). In germline, CDR1 is LGHDT, CDR2 YNNKEL (reference sequence). V gave up 0 bases and J gave up 1 base, with 15 bases separating them. The CDR3 runs 17 residues. CDR3 sequence (DNA): TGTGCCAGCAGCCAAGAATCATCGATACGGGGCCAAGAGACCCAGTACTTC. It specifies CASSQESSIRGQETQYF.

The sample holds many counts of this clonotype. V is TRBV12-3 or TRBV12-4 and J is TRBJ1-5, with 9 positions matching TRBD1. The CDR3 runs 15 residues. V lost 5 bases, J lost 0 bases, and 2 bases stayed unmatched. The chain's CDR3 is CASSKGQGSNQPQHF. CDR3 nucleotide sequence: TGTGCCAGCAGTAAGGGACAGGGTAGCAATCAGCCCCAGCATTTT.

This clonotype was observed a few times. The V and J genes are TRBV9 and TRBJ1-1; D not certain. The CDR3 has 14 residues. From germline, CDR1 is SGDLS and CDR2 YYNGEE. The V and J ends lost 0 bases and 6 bases respectively, with 12 bases between them. This chain's CDR3 is CASSVEVRGAEAFF. The CDR3 DNA is TGTGCCAGCAGCGTAGAAGTTCGTGGGGCTGAAGCTTTCTTT.

Only a few counts were recorded for this clonotype. The chain is built from TRBV20-1 and TRBJ1-2, with 9 positions matching TRBD1. The germline gives CDR1 DFQATT, CDR2 SNEGSKA (reference sequence). J lost 4 bases, V lost 6 bases, and 9 bases had no gene match. The CDR3 consists of 14 residues. The CDR3 DNA follows: TGCAGTGCAGTCACCGGGACAGGGTCCTATGGCTACACCTTC. Translating gives CSAVTGTGSYGYTF.